This paragraph reports one T cell receptor beta chain. The antigen remains undetermined. This sample stems from a study of blood T cells in healthy people across ages. Study conclusions and caveats: Researchers report that TCR beta diversity correlated strongly with naive T cell percentage.

The people who gave samples were healthy Caucasians from Russia, aged roughly 6 to 100. The CDR3 spans 16 residues. V gave up 6 bases and J gave up 0 bases, with 17 bases separating them. Germline V gene data show CDR1 as MDHEN and CDR2 as SYDVKM. A sample-barcoded 5' primer and a J-beta primer mix were used in a second PCR of roughly 7 to 12 cycles. Each cDNA was tagged by a template-switch adaptor containing 12 random nucleotides. TCRdb recomputed calls from the 5' RACE reads with MiXCR, one row per CDR3 protein. In the table there are about 1.4 million distinct CDR3 sequences, 59% of which are singletons.

The chain uses TRBV28 and TRBJ1-2; D not certain. Specimen: blood. The source of this sequence is a young man in good health. The CDR3 here is CASSPIYSLANYGYTF. The CDR3 coding sequence is TGTGCCAGCAGCCCCATCTACAGTCTAGCTAACTATGGCTACACCTTC.